This entry describes one T cell receptor beta chain. The method was immunoSEQ multiplex PCR; TCRdb's version includes in-frame clones alone and lacks a portion of them. The sample has roughly 35,000 clones; 75% to 95% are singletons. CDR1 and CDR2 from the germline V gene are SEHNR and FQNEAQ (reference sequence). V dropped 5 bases and J dropped 7 bases, with 6 bases sitting between them. CDR3 size: 10 residues. The data are from a study of T cell changes during pregnancy in multiple sclerosis. The sequencing here drew on CD8+ T cells from peripheral blood mononuclear cells, taken before pregnancy. The chain couples TRBV7-9 to TRBJ2-7; D not certain. The sequence came from a female donor with multiple sclerosis, enrolled in a pregnancy study. CDR3 nucleotides: TGTGCCAGCAGCCTAAAAGAGCAGTACTTC. Translating gives CASSLKEQYF.